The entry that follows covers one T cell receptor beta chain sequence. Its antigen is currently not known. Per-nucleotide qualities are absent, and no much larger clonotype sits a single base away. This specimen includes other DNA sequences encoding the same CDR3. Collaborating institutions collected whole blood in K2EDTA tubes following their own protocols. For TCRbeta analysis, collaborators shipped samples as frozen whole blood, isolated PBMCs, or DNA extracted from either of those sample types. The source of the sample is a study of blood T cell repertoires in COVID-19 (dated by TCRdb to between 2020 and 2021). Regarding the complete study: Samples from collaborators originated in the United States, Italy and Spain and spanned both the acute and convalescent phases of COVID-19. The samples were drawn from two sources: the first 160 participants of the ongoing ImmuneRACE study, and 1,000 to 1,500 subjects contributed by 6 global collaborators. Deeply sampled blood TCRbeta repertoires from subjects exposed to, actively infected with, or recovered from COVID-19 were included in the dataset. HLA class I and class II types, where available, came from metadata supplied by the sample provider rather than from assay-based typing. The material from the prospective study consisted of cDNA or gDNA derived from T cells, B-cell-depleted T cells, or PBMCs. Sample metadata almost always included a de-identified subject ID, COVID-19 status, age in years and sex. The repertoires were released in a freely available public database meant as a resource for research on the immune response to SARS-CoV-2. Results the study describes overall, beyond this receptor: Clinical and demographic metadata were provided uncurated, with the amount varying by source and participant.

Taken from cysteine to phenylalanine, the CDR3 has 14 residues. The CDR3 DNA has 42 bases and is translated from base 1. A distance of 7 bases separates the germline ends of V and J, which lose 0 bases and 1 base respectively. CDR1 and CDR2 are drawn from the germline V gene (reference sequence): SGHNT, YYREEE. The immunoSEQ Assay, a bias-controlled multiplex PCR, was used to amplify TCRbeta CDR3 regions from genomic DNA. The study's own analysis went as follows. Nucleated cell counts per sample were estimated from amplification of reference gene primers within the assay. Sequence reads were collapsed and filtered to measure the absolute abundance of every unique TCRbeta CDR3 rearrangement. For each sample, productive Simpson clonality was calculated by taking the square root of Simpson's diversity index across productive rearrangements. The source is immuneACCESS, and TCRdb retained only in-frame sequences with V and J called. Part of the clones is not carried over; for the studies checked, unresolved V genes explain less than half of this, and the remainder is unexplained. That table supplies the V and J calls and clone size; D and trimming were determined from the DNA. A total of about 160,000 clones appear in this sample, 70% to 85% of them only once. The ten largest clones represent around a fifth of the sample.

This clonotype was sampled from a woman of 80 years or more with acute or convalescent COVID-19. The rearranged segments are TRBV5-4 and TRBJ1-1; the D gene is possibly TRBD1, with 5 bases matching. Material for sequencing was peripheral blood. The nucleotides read TGTGCCAGCAGCTTGGGAGGACAGAACACTGAAGCTTTCTTT. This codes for CASSLGGQNTEAFF.